The 12 T cell receptor beta chains in this list originate from one sample, sequenced in a study of T cell responses to AZD1222 COVID-19 vaccine. Repertoires were generated with immunoSEQ multiplex PCR, while TCRdb's copy carries only in-frame clones and drops some. The repertoire includes 90,000 to 120,000 clones, around 96% of them detected once, and less than 2.5% sits in the top ten. Material: peripheral blood, obtained on day 0 of AZD1222 vaccination. These receptors were obtained from an adult in good health.

This chain links TRBV12-3 or TRBV12-4 with TRBJ1-2; D unresolved. The CDR3 consists of 13 residues. The V gene lost 5 bases and the J gene lost 8 bases, with 15 bases spanning the gap. This CDR3 is CASSPGEAWGYTF. CDR3 coding DNA: TGTGCCAGCAGTCCAGGAGAAGCTTGGGGCTACACCTTC.

The rearrangement joins TRBV15 to TRBJ1-5; D is undetermined. Between the trimmed V and J ends, which lost 4 bases and 10 bases, there was a span of 20 bases. Germline V gives CDR1 LNHNV, CDR2 YYDKDF (reference sequence). The CDR3 length is 15 residues. CDR3 sequence: CATSNTPPVNKPQHF. CDR3 coding DNA: TGTGCCACCAGCAATACCCCCCCGGTAAATAAACCCCAGCATTTT.

The chain uses TRBV6-5 and TRBJ1-1, with D unresolved. In germline, CDR1 is MNHEY, CDR2 SVGAGI. V was pared by 1 base and J by 6 bases, with 3 bases between. The CDR3 is made up of 11 amino acids. In nucleotides, the CDR3 is TGTGCCAGCAGTTACTTATCTGAAGCTTTCTTT. Its protein product is CASSYLSEAFF.

This clone occurred once. The genes are TRBV3-1 (or the pseudogene TRBV3-2) and TRBJ1-1, with 8 nucleotides matching TRBD1. The CDR3 loop spans 15 amino acids. Germline V gene sequence: CDR1 LGHDT, CDR2 YNNKEL (reference sequence). The V segment lost 7 bases and the J segment 1 base; nucleotides outside the gene matches: 8. CDR3 sequence (DNA): TGTGCCAGCACTCCTTACAGGGGGAAGAACACTGAAGCTTTCTTT. Translating gives CASTPYRGKNTEAFF.

The chain links TRBV5-4 to TRBJ1-2, with D unclear. This CDR3 region has 13 residues. V was pared by 4 bases and J by 2 bases, with 9 bases between. CDR1 and CDR2 from the germline V gene are SGHNT and YYREEE (reference sequence). The CDR3 coding sequence is TGTGCCAGCAGCCAGACGGGGAACTATGGCTACACCTTC. Amino acid sequence: CASSQTGNYGYTF.

The J gene is TRBJ2-3, the V gene TRBV11-1; tentative D call: TRBD1 (5 bases). CDR1 is SGHAT, CDR2 FQDESV, per germline (reference sequence). This CDR3 has 13 amino acids. Between the trimmed V and J ends, which lost 5 bases and 3 bases, there was a span of 9 bases. This CDR3 is CASSRRQTDTQYF. CDR3 nucleotides: TGTGCCAGCAGCCGAAGACAGACAGATACGCAGTATTTT. Variable domain in full (rest from reference TRBV11-1 and TRBJ2-3): EAEVAQSPRYKITEKSQAVAFWCDPISGHATLYWYRQILGQGPELLVQFQDESVVDDSQLPKDRFSAERLKGVDSTLKIQPAELGDSAMYLCASSRRQTDTQYFGPGTRLTVL.

The chain couples TRBV19 to TRBJ2-3; perhaps TRBD2 as D (5 bases). The CDR3 runs 15 residues. The V gene lost 0 bases and the J gene lost 3 bases, with 10 bases spanning the gap. CDR1 and CDR2 (germline): LNHDA, SQIVND (reference sequence). The CDR3 sequence is CASSIDTRATDTQYF. The CDR3 nucleotides read TGTGCCAGTAGTATAGATACTAGAGCAACAGATACGCAGTATTTT.

The V call is TRBV2, the J call TRBJ1-2, with 7 bases aligning to TRBD1. The CDR3 sequence is 15 residues long. J gave up 3 bases and V 6 bases, and 10 bases lay outside the gene matches. Germline assignment: CDR1 SNHLY and CDR2 FYNNEI. The CDR3 loop is CASSPTRGSHYGYTF. CDR3 in DNA: TGTGCCAGCAGCCCAACCAGGGGGTCTCACTATGGCTACACCTTC.

This chain connects TRBV7-2 to TRBJ1-5, with unresolved D. The CDR3 runs 15 residues. Germline lookup yields CDR1 SGHTA and CDR2 FQGNSA. V gave up 1 base and J gave up 1 base, with 8 bases separating them. CDR3 bases: TGTGCCAGCAGCTTAGAGGGTAGGAGCAATCAGCCCCAGCATTTT. Residues: CASSLEGRSNQPQHF. The full variable domain, in which reference TRBV7-2 and TRBJ1-5 provide the parts outside the CDR3, is GAGVSQSPSNKVTEKGKDVELRCDPISGHTALYWYRQSLGQGLEFLIYFQGNSAPDKSGLPSDRFSAERTGGSVSTLTIQRTQQEDSAVYLCASSLEGRSNQPQHFGDGTRLSIL.

A single count supports this clone. The genes are TRBV7-2 and TRBJ2-3; TRBD2 matches 7 bases. The CDR3 is 16 residues long. Per germline, CDR1 SGHTA and CDR2 FQGNSA. J gave up 8 bases and V 1 base, and 12 bases lay outside the gene matches. CDR3 loop: CASSLGGGPSVRTQYF. CDR3 DNA: TGTGCCAGCAGCTTAGGGGGGGGACCTTCCGTTCGTACGCAGTATTTT. The whole variable domain, filled in from reference TRBV7-2 and TRBJ2-3, reads GAGVSQSPSNKVTEKGKDVELRCDPISGHTALYWYRQSLGQGLEFLIYFQGNSAPDKSGLPSDRFSAERTGGSVSTLTIQRTQQEDSAVYLCASSLGGGPSVRTQYFGPGTRLTVL.

This clone was picked up one time. The V and J genes are TRBV3-1 (or the pseudogene TRBV3-2) and TRBJ2-7, with D perhaps matching TRBD2 (6 bases). Germline assignment: CDR1 LGHDT and CDR2 YNNKEL (reference sequence). CDR3 length equals 15 residues. The V gene lost 1 base and the J gene lost 4 bases, with 14 bases spanning the gap. The CDR3 loop reads CASSQGYGTGYEQYF. CDR3 nucleotides: TGTGCCAGCAGCCAAGGATACGGGACTGGGTACGAGCAGTACTTC.

J is TRBJ1-1 and V is TRBV2, with D unclear. The CDR3 loop spans 13 amino acids. Trimming cost V 7 bases and J 4 bases, with 13 bases left between them. CDR1 and CDR2 (germline): SNHLY, FYNNEI. The CDR3 spells CASTRSYFTEAFF. CDR3 bases: TGTGCCAGCACCCGTAGTTATTTCACTGAAGCTTTCTTT.